This T cell receptor (beta chain) was recorded in a study of cytomegalovirus exposure and HLA in healthy donors. Study-wide results and limits: Published work reported that the classifier diagnosed cytomegalovirus status with high specificity and sensitivity. Later analysis identified a missense DCLRE1C variant that was linked to TCR beta V- and J-gene trimming. TCR beta sequences reportedly predicted most subjects' HLA-A and HLA-B alleles accurately.

As concerns this clone: What it binds is not known.

The PCR employed 60 Vbeta primers together with 13 Jbeta primers. Assay: immunoSEQ multiplex PCR; the TCRdb copy retains only in-frame clones and omits some. The sample consists of about 140,000 clones, about 80% of them appearing once. CDR1 is SGHAT and CDR2 is FQNNGV in the germline V gene. The CDR3 is made up of 15 amino acids. Trimming took off 0 bases at V and 2 bases at J, with 10 bases between the two ends. The genes are TRBV11-2 and TRBJ1-2; D not resolved. What was sequenced was PBMCs. This receptor was obtained from a woman between 18 and 30 years old in good health and CMV-seropositive. The CDR3 region is CASSLEGRLNYGYTF. CDR3 nucleotides: TGTGCCAGCAGCTTAGAGGGCCGTCTCAACTATGGCTACACCTTC.